The entry that follows covers one TCR beta chain sequence. Its antigen is currently unknown. These data come from a study of T cell repertoires in cytomegalovirus infection. At the level of the study: Evidence of both CMV infection and a matching HLA type came from public TCR beta signatures. Broader study findings: The response measured ex vivo was dominated by TCR beta clonotypes (HLA-C-restricted and CMV-specific). Cumulative frequency of public TCR beta families picked out carriers of CMV plus the relevant HLA.

V shed 0 bases, J shed 6 bases, and the junction held 4 bases outside the gene matches. This CDR3 is built from 16 residues. CDR1 and CDR2 from the germline V gene are SGHVS and FNYEAQ. From the reads, TCRdb called clonotypes with MiXCR, one entry per CDR3 protein. The profile covers 150,000 to 200,000 distinct CDR3 sequences, with 28% appearing a single time and 30% to 35% taken by the ten largest. The sequenced sample consisted of PBMCs. The V call is TRBV7-6, the J call TRBJ1-4; 10 bases match TRBD1. The TCR originated in a human donor in good health (CMV status not recorded). Some clones in this sample may be carry-over from other donors' samples. CDR3 coding DNA: TGTGCCAGCAGCTTAGCGTTGGGACAGGGGCATGAAAAACTGTTTTTT. It specifies CASSLALGQGHEKLFF.